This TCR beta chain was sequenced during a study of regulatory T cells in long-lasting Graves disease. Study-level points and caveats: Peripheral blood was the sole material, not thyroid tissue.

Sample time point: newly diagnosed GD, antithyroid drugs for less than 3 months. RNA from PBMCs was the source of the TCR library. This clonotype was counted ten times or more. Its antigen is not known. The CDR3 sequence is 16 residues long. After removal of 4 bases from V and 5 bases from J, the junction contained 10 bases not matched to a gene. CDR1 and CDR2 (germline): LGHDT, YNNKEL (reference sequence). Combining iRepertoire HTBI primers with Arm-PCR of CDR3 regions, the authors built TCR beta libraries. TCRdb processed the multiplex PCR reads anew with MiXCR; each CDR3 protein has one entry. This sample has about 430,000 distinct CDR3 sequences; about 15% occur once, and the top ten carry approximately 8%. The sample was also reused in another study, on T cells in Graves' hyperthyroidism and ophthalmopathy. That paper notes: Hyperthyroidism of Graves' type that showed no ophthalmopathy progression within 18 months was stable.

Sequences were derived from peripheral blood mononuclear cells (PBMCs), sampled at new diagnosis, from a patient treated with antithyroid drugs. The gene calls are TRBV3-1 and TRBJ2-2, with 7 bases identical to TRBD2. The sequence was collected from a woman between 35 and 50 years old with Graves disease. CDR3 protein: CASSPRGAGRTGELFF. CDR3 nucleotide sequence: TGTGCCAGCAGCCCGAGAGGAGCGGGAAGGACCGGGGAGCTGTTTTTT. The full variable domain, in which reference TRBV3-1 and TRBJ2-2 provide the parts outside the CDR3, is DTAVSQTPKYLVTQMGNDKSIKCEQNLGHDTMYWYKQDSKKFLKIMFSYNNKELIINETVPNRFSPKSPDKAHLNLHINSLELGDSAVYFCASSPRGAGRTGELFFGEGSRLTVL.